This T cell receptor (beta chain) was sequenced during a study of graft-versus-host responses after intestinal transplantation. General observations from the study: Recipient marrow harbored GvH clones, some of which surfaced first in ileum or blood.

Points on this clone: Its antigen is still unknown.

The J segment lost 4 bases and the V segment lost 0 bases, leaving 3 bases of the junction unmatched. CDR1 is LGHNA, CDR2 YNFKEQ, per germline. There are 16 residues in the CDR3. Data came from immunoSEQ multiplex PCR; TCRdb stores just in-frame clones and leaves some out. The data show around 18,000 clones, just under 95% seen once. The chain is built from TRBV4-2 and TRBJ2-5, with TRBD2 matching over 12 bases. The material was PBMCs, obtained 23 days after intestinal transplant. The clonotype comes from a human patient who received an intestinal transplant, so some T cells may come from the graft donor. CDR3 amino acids: CASSQDPGLAGETQYF. The CDR3 DNA is TGTGCCAGCAGCCAAGACCCGGGACTAGCGGGAGAGACCCAGTACTTC.